The 26 T cell receptor beta chains listed next were all sequenced from one sample in a study of CD8+CD57+ T cells in acquired aplastic anemia. CDR3 and TCR beta VDJ profiling relied on genomic DNA as the template. One entry per CDR3 protein results from TCRdb running MiXCR on the reads. The repertoire holds about 180,000 distinct CDR3 sequences, 48% seen once, with under 2% in the top ten. Flow cytometry had shown expanded CD8+CD57+ cells in the patients chosen for sequencing. The source material was sorted CD4+, CD8+, or CD8+CD57+ T cells (not recorded which) from PBMCs. These receptor sequences come from a human donor with aplastic anemia.

This clonotype has at least ten counts. The chain couples TRBV5-1 to TRBJ2-7; 9 bases align to TRBD1. Germline V lookup: CDR1 SGHRS, CDR2 YFSETQ. The CDR3 is made up of 14 amino acids. V dropped 1 base and J dropped 5; count of bases not matched to a gene: 4. In DNA form, the CDR3 reads TGCGCCAGCAGCTTGAGGGGACAGGGAAACGAGCAGTACTTC. It codes for CASSLRGQGNEQYF.

This clonotype was counted ten times or more. The junction departs from germline at one end; a sequencing error may be responsible. The genes are TRBV7-2 and TRBJ2-1; D is unclear. This CDR3 spans 13 amino acids. Looked up from germline, CDR1 is SGHTA and CDR2 is FQGNSA. The CDR3 loop reads CASSSLRAFPPVF. The CDR3 coding sequence is TGTGCCAGCAGCTCGCTCCGGGCCTTTCCACCCGTCTTC. The whole variable domain, filled in from reference TRBV7-2 and TRBJ2-1, reads GAGVSQSPSNKVTEKGKDVELRCDPISGHTALYWYRQSLGQGLEFLIYFQGNSAPDKSGLPSDRFSAERTGGSVSTLTIQRTQQEDSAVYLCASSSLRAFPPVFGPGTRLTVL.

V gene TRBV9 combines with J gene TRBJ1-1; D perhaps matches TRBD1 (5 bases). With 5 bases removed from V and 0 bases from J, the gap between germline ends came to 14 bases. Germline V lookup: CDR1 SGDLS, CDR2 YYNGEE. The CDR3 extends over 15 amino acids. The CDR3 spells CASSATQGLNTEAFF. CDR3 coding DNA: TGTGCCAGCAGTGCGACCCAGGGCTTGAACACTGAAGCTTTCTTT.

This clonotype was observed many times. V usage is TRBV11-2 and J usage is TRBJ2-7; D might be TRBD2 (7 bases). CDR3 size: 16 residues. The V and J ends lost 5 bases and 6 bases respectively, with 23 bases between them. Germline lookup yields CDR1 SGHAT and CDR2 FQNNGV. The CDR3 DNA sequence: TGTGCCAGCAGCCCTAGGGGGGGGGCAGGGCGGCTCGAGCAGTACTTC. Its translation: CASSPRGGAGRLEQYF. The full variable domain, rest sourced from reference TRBV11-2 and TRBJ2-7, is EAGVAQSPRYKIIEKRQSVAFWCNPISGHATLYWYQQILGQGPKLLIQFQNNGVVDDSQLPKDRFSAERLKGVDSTLKIQPAKLEDSAVYLCASSPRGGAGRLEQYFGPGTRLTVT.

This clonotype appeared many times. This chain connects TRBV3-1 to TRBJ2-7; 10 positions match TRBD2. CDR1 and CDR2 (germline): LGHDT, YNNKEL (reference sequence). After removal of 1 base from V and 3 bases from J, the junction contained 0 bases not matched to a gene. CDR3 length: 14 residues. The CDR3 DNA follows: TGTGCCAGCAGCCAAGGGACTAGCGGCTACGAGCAGTACTTC. Protein: CASSQGTSGYEQYF.

This clonotype occurred many times. The chain has TRBV12-3 or TRBV12-4 and TRBJ1-3, with D possibly matching TRBD1 (6 bases). Trimming shortened V by 0 bases and J by 3 bases, and 12 bases separated the two germline ends. The CDR3 runs to 16 residues. CDR3 nucleotides: TGTGCCAGCAGTTTAGCCCTCGACAGGATTGGAAACACCATATATTTT. This translates into CASSLALDRIGNTIYF.

This clonotype was counted between two and nine times. The rearrangement links TRBV7-3 to TRBJ2-3, with a tentative D call TRBD2 (7 bases). This CDR3 is 13 amino acids long. The V end was cut by 8 bases, the J end by 2 bases, with 11 bases between. Germline CDR1 reads SGHTA; CDR2 reads FQGTGA. CDR3 DNA sequence: TGTGCCAGCGGGGGGGGCACCACAGATACGCAGTATTTT. Amino acids: CASGGGTTDTQYF.

The rearrangement uses TRBV12-3 or TRBV12-4 and TRBJ2-7, with D maybe TRBD2 (6 bases). Trimming removed 3 bases from V and 9 bases from J, with 12 bases in between. CDR3 length: 12 residues. The CDR3 here is CASSLSGRGQYF. As DNA, the CDR3 is TGTGCCAGCAGTTTGAGCGGGCGAGGGCAGTACTTC.

This clonotype appeared many times. The chain is built from TRBV5-1 and TRBJ2-1; 7 positions match TRBD1. J was trimmed by 2 bases and V by 4 bases; bases with no gene match: 6. Germline CDR1 is SGHRS and CDR2 is YFSETQ. CDR3 length: 15 amino acids. The CDR3 spells CASSRTGTAYNEQFF. CDR3 bases: TGCGCCAGCAGCAGAACCGGGACAGCCTACAATGAGCAGTTCTTC.

This chain joins TRBV7-9 and TRBJ2-5; D is perhaps TRBD2 (5 bases). Trimming shortened V by 5 bases and J by 5 bases, and 21 bases separated the two germline ends. Germline CDR1 is SEHNR and CDR2 is FQNEAQ (reference sequence). This CDR3 has 16 amino acids. CDR3 DNA: TGTGCCAGCAGCGCCGAGTGGGGAGCGCTGAGGGAGACCCAGTACTTC. It translates to CASSAEWGALRETQYF.

In this sample, this clonotype turned up a few times. The rearrangement joins TRBV11-1 to TRBJ1-1; D perhaps matches TRBD1 (5 bases). The CDR3 sequence is 16 residues long. Germline V gives CDR1 SGHAT, CDR2 FQDESV (reference sequence). The V end lost 2 bases, the J end lost 0 bases, and 13 bases lay between the germline ends. CDR3 region: CASSLQGGRLNTEAFF. The CDR3 DNA reads as TGTGCCAGCAGCTTACAGGGAGGACGGTTGAACACTGAAGCTTTCTTT.

This clonotype was detected ten times or more. The chain has TRBV5-5 and TRBJ1-5; D is unclear. The CDR3 totals 16 residues. Trimming cost V 0 bases and J 0 bases, with 10 bases left between them. CDR1 and CDR2 from the germline V gene are SGHKS and YYEKEE (reference sequence). The CDR3 DNA reads as TGTGCCAGCAGCTTGGGCAGAGACAATAGCAATCAGCCCCAGCATTTT. Encoded protein: CASSLGRDNSNQPQHF.

In regard to this clonotype: Being one base from a much bigger clone, this may be a read error. The V call is TRBV28, the J call TRBJ2-5; 11 bases agree with TRBD1. The CDR3 length is 15 residues. CDR1 is MDHEN and CDR2 is SYDVKM in the germline V gene. J lost 5 bases, V lost 8 bases, and 10 bases had no gene match. The chain's CDR3 is CASATRTGGVETQYF. CDR3 DNA sequence: TGTGCCAGCGCCACTCGGACAGGGGGCGTGGAGACCCAGTACTTC. Complete variable domain (other parts from reference TRBV28 and TRBJ2-5): DVKVTQSSRYLVKRTGEKVFLECVQDMDHENMFWYRQDPGLGLRLIYFSYDVKMKEKGDIPEGYSVSREKKERFSLILESASTNQTSMYLCASATRTGGVETQYFGPGTRLLVL.

On this clonotype: A much larger clonotype is one base distant, so this may be a read error. This rearrangement joins TRBV5-1 to TRBJ2-1; D is perhaps TRBD1 (5 bases). The CDR3 extends over 13 amino acids. CDR1 SGHRS and CDR2 YFSETQ come from the germline V gene. Trimming pared 5 bases from V and 8 bases from J, leaving 14 bases between. CDR3 sequence reads: CASSGADYDEQFF. In DNA form, the CDR3 reads TGCGCCAGCAGTGGGGCGGATTACGATGAGCAGTTCTTC.

The rearrangement links TRBV15 to TRBJ1-5; perhaps TRBD1 as D (5 bases). Germline V lookup: CDR1 LNHNV, CDR2 YYDKDF (reference sequence). The V and J ends lost 1 base and 0 bases respectively, with 7 bases between them. This CDR3 contains 15 residues. The CDR3 coding sequence is TGTGCCACCAGCAGAGTGAGGGGTAGCAATCAGCCCCAGCATTTT. This encodes CATSRVRGSNQPQHF.

This clonotype was picked up a small number of times. The chain carries TRBV5-1 and TRBJ2-7; TRBD1 is a possible D gene (6 bases). The germline gives CDR1 SGHRS, CDR2 YFSETQ. CDR3 length: 15 residues. The V gene lost 4 bases and the J gene lost 2 bases, with 16 bases spanning the gap. DNA for the CDR3: TGCGCCAGCAGCCAGGGACACTTGGGCACCTACGAGCAGTACTTC. Amino acid sequence: CASSQGHLGTYEQYF.

The CDR3 nucleotides are TGTGCCAGCAGACCGAGAAGGTTTAGCAATCAGCCCCAGCATTTT. This encodes CASRPRRFSNQPQHF. The chain has TRBV6-1 and TRBJ1-5; D call uncertain. The CDR3 is made up of 15 amino acids. Trimming shortened V by 6 bases and J by 0 bases, and 12 bases separated the two germline ends. In germline, CDR1 is MNHNS, CDR2 SASEGT.

With regard to this clonotype: At one boundary the junction diverges from the germline segment, which might be a read error. The chain has TRBV19 and TRBJ2-6; 10 nucleotides match TRBD2. Germline loops: CDR1 LNHDA, CDR2 SQIVND (reference sequence). The CDR3 consists of 20 residues. This CDR3 is CAGSPGSRLAGSSGANVPTF. In DNA form, the CDR3 reads TGTGCCGGTAGTCCCGGCTCAAGACTAGCGGGCAGCTCTGGGGCCAACGTCCCGACTTTC.

About this clonotype: Since a much larger clone is just one base distant, this may be a read error. This chain connects TRBV5-1 to TRBJ2-2; 8 nucleotides match TRBD1. The CDR3 has 14 residues. Germline assignment: CDR1 SGHRS and CDR2 YFSETQ. The CDR3 sequence is CASSWTGTTGGLFF. The CDR3 DNA is TGCGCCAGCAGCTGGACAGGGACCACCGGGGGGCTGTTTTTT.

This chain joins TRBV2 and TRBJ2-7; 13 nucleotides line up with TRBD2. Germline assignment: CDR1 SNHLY and CDR2 FYNNEI. The CDR3 contains 16 residues. V trimming: 4 bases; J trimming: 3 bases; junction bases outside the gene matches: 6. The CDR3 DNA is TGTGCCAGCAGTGTGTATGGGACTAGCGGGGACTACGAGCAGTACTTC. Residues: CASSVYGTSGDYEQYF.

V gene TRBV29-1 combines with J gene TRBJ2-2, with D maybe TRBD2 (6 bases). The V gene's germline CDR1 is SQVTM and CDR2 ANQGSEA. The CDR3 runs 13 residues. With 5 bases removed from V and 7 bases from J, the gap between germline ends came to 14 bases. In DNA, the CDR3 is TGCAGCGTTCCGGGGGATCGGGGCGGGGAGCTGTTTTTT. Translation: CSVPGDRGGELFF.

In its sample, this clonotype was seen a few times. The J gene is TRBJ2-1, the V gene TRBV10-3, with D perhaps matching TRBD1 or TRBD2 (6 bases each). Germline CDR1 reads ENHRY; CDR2 reads SYGVKD. Trimming removed 5 bases at V and 2 bases at J, with 13 bases between. This CDR3 spans 15 amino acids. The CDR3 DNA sequence: TGTGCCATCAGTTTCGGGGGCGCGACCTACAATGAGCAGTTCTTC. This sequence encodes CAISFGGATYNEQFF.

This clonotype was seen a handful of times. V usage is TRBV7-9 and J usage is TRBJ2-7; D perhaps matches TRBD2 (5 bases). V was cut by 4 bases and J by 2 bases, with 6 bases left in between. Germline V gene sequence: CDR1 SEHNR, CDR2 FQNEAQ (reference sequence). CDR3 length equals 12 residues. CDR3: CASSSRAYEQYF. CDR3 nucleotides: TGTGCCAGCAGCTCGAGGGCCTACGAGCAGTACTTC.

The table lists this clonotype with many counts. The chain joins TRBV20-1 to TRBJ2-1; 8 bases map to TRBD2. The CDR3 consists of 14 residues. Looked up from germline, CDR1 is DFQATT and CDR2 is SNEGSKA (reference sequence). The trim removed 3 bases at V and 7 bases at J, leaving 8 bases unmatched. The chain's CDR3 is CSARGREGRNEQFF. Here the CDR3 DNA reads TGCAGTGCTAGGGGACGGGAGGGTAGGAATGAGCAGTTCTTC.

This clonotype showed up many times. The chain uses TRBV6-9 and TRBJ2-5; 10 bases are shared with TRBD2. The CDR3 runs 15 residues. Germline V lookup: CDR1 MNHGY, CDR2 SVAAGI. V shed 3 bases, J shed 7 bases, and the junction held 8 bases outside the gene matches. DNA for the CDR3: TGTGCCAGCAGTTACCCCGGGACTAGCGAGCCGACCCAGTACTTC. Its translation is CASSYPGTSEPTQYF.

The chain is built from TRBV7-2 and TRBJ2-5; D unresolved. V was clipped by 2 bases and J by 5 bases, with 9 bases between them. The CDR3 is 13 amino acids. From germline, CDR1 is SGHTA and CDR2 FQGNSA. CDR3 DNA: TGTGCCAGCAGCTTATCGAAGATGGAGACCCAGTACTTC. This translates into CASSLSKMETQYF.